Below are 14 T cell receptor beta chains sequenced from a single sample in a study of beta chain features in type 1 diabetes. Study-level results: People with Type 1 diabetes carried modestly yet significantly shorter TCRB CDR3s in all four CD4+ subsets.

These receptors' targets are unknown. The authors reverse transcribed all of the isolated RNA, so sequencing captured expressed TCRB transcripts. This table comes from immunoSEQ multiplex PCR, and its TCRdb copy is limited to in-frame clones, with some not included. Among over 650,000 clones listed, over 13% were seen once. Source material: naive CD4+ T cells from blood. The receptors come from a man between 18 and 29 years old with type 1 diabetes.

This clone turned up a few times. Other nucleotide sequences from this sample produce the same CDR3. This chain joins TRBV9 and TRBJ1-1, with D maybe TRBD1 (5 bases). Per the germline V gene, CDR1 is SGDLS and CDR2 is YYNGEE. This CDR3 region has 15 residues. V was trimmed by 2 bases and J by 4 bases, leaving 15 bases between them. CDR3 coding DNA: TGTGCCAGCAGCGTCGCTGGGCAGGGAGGCACTGAAGCTTTCTTT. Its translation is CASSVAGQGGTEAFF.

This clone was picked up a small number of times. CDR3 sequence reads: CASSQGPKESEQFF. The CDR3 DNA sequence: TGTGCCAGCAGCCAGGGGCCCAAAGAGAGTGAGCAGTTCTTC. V is TRBV5-6 and J is TRBJ2-1, with a possible D match to TRBD1 (6 bases). Trimming removed 4 bases from V and 9 bases from J, with 17 bases in between. There are 14 residues in the CDR3. Germline V gene lookup returns CDR1 SGHDT and CDR2 YYEEEE.

The table lists this clone with a few counts. The gene calls are TRBV9 and TRBJ2-7, with D perhaps being TRBD1 or TRBD2 (6 bases each). Trimming left V 0 bases short and J 3 bases short, with 13 bases between. Germline V gives CDR1 SGDLS, CDR2 YYNGEE. The CDR3 runs to 15 residues. The CDR3 bases are TGTGCCAGCAGCGTAGTGTCTGGGGGGCTCTACGAGCAGTACTTC. Its translation: CASSVVSGGLYEQYF.

The genes are TRBV5-4 and TRBJ2-3; unclear D gene. The CDR3 has 16 residues. Germline values: CDR1 SGHNT, CDR2 YYREEE (reference sequence). Between the trimmed V and J ends, which lost 0 bases and 7 bases, there was a span of 18 bases. The CDR3 is CASSLDGNAVTNTQYF. CDR3 nucleotide sequence: TGTGCCAGCAGCTTGGATGGGAACGCGGTGACAAATACGCAGTATTTT.

This clone was recorded a few times. This chain links TRBV11-2 with TRBJ2-4; 7 bases line up with TRBD1. V shed 5 bases, J shed 5 bases, and the junction held 6 bases outside the gene matches. Looked up from germline, CDR1 is SGHAT and CDR2 is FQNNGV. This CDR3 is built from 14 residues. DNA of the CDR3: TGTGCCAGCAGCCTAAGACAGGGTCAAAACATTCAGTACTTC. It translates to CASSLRQGQNIQYF.

This clone turned up a few times. This chain joins TRBV30 and TRBJ2-5, with TRBD2 matching over 8 bases. Germline V lookup: CDR1 GTSNPN, CDR2 SVGIG (reference sequence). Trimming cost V 1 base and J 4 bases; bases outside gene matches: 5. This CDR3 comprises 14 residues. The CDR3 region has the DNA TGTGCCTGGAGTGCGGGGGGGCCGGGAGAGACCCAGTACTTC. Translated, it gives CAWSAGGPGETQYF.

The chain uses TRBV6-1 and TRBJ2-4; 10 bases are shared with TRBD1. The ends lost 4 bases at V and 0 bases at J; junction bases unmatched: 6. The CDR3 runs to 17 residues. Germline loops: CDR1 MNHNS, CDR2 SASEGT. CDR3 sequence reads: CASSGTGTGVAKNIQYF. CDR3 coding DNA: TGTGCCAGCAGTGGTACCGGGACAGGGGTAGCCAAAAACATTCAGTACTTC.

This clone was seen only a few times. The V and J genes are TRBV5-1 and TRBJ1-2; weak D call: TRBD1 (5 bases). Germline V CDR1 and CDR2: SGHRS, YFSETQ. Trimming removed 5 bases from V and 11 bases from J, with 16 bases in between. The CDR3 runs to 12 residues. The CDR3: CASSRDVTDYTF. CDR3 DNA sequence: TGCGCCAGCAGTCGGGACGTGACGGATTACACCTTC.

Only a few counts were recorded for this clone. The junction shows a germline mismatch at one end, possibly a read error. The J gene is TRBJ2-1, the V gene TRBV30, with 9 bases that match TRBD1. This CDR3 is 13 amino acids long. Germline V gene data show CDR1 as GTSNPN and CDR2 as SVGIG (reference sequence). CDR3 protein: CAWSVLGTGSMVF. CDR3 bases: TGTGCCTGGAGTGTACTTGGGACAGGGAGTATGGTCTTC.

The rearrangement joins TRBV4-3 to TRBJ2-5, with TRBD1 matching over 8 bases. V trimming: 4 bases; J trimming: 4 bases; junction bases outside the gene matches: 11. The CDR3 loop spans 16 amino acids. Germline V gene lookup returns CDR1 LGHNA and CDR2 YSLEER. Here the CDR3 DNA reads TGCGCCAGCAGCCTCTCAGGACAGGGCTTGTTAGAGACCCAGTACTTC. Translation gives CASSLSGQGLLETQYF.

V is TRBV5-5 and J is TRBJ2-1; D not certain. The CDR3 is 15 residues long. Trimming left V 4 bases short and J 7 bases short, with 18 bases between. In germline, CDR1 is SGHKS, CDR2 YYEKEE (reference sequence). The CDR3 DNA reads as TGTGCCAGCAGCCCCTGGGTGGGGATACGAAATGAGCAGTTCTTC. As protein: CASSPWVGIRNEQFF.

As to this clone: Other DNA sequences of this sample code for an identical CDR3. This sequence joins TRBV18 and TRBJ2-3; no clear D gene. Trimming shortened V by 0 bases and J by 5 bases, and 6 bases separated the two germline ends. The CDR3 covers 13 residues. CDR1 KGHSH and CDR2 LQKENI come from the germline V gene. The DNA for the CDR3 is TGTGCCAGCTCACCACCGGGTGGAGATACGCAGTATTTT. Residues: CASSPPGGDTQYF.

This chain joins TRBV30 and TRBJ2-1, with D perhaps given as TRBD1 or TRBD2 (6 bases each). Trimming took 1 base from V and 15 from J, leaving 16 bases between them. The CDR3 totals 12 residues. CDR1 is GTSNPN and CDR2 is SVGIG in the germline V gene (reference sequence). CDR3 in DNA: TGTGCCTGGAGTGGAGACAAGGGGGGTCGGTTCTTC. This encodes CAWSGDKGGRFF.

This clone was picked up a small number of times. The gene calls are TRBV4-2 and TRBJ2-7; 9 bases align to TRBD2. There are 14 residues in the CDR3. J gave up 4 bases and V 0 bases, and 1 base lay outside the gene matches. In germline, CDR1 is LGHNA, CDR2 YNFKEQ. The CDR3 region is CASSQEGLAYEQYF. The CDR3 nucleotides read TGTGCCAGCAGCCAAGAGGGACTAGCTTACGAGCAGTACTTC.